This is a list of T cell receptor beta chains from one sample in a study of blood T cell repertoires in COVID-19. Method: immunoSEQ multiplex PCR; TCRdb's copy keeps in-frame clones and lacks some. This table has 200,000 to 300,000 clones, roughly 88% appearing once. Input material: PBMCs or T cells enriched from blood (not recorded which). These receptors came from a woman aged 40 to 50 who had been exposed to COVID-19. The CDR3 runs from the conserved cysteine through the conserved F or W. Fields, in order: J gene, clone size, D gene, V gene, CDR3 protein, CDR3 DNA. A D gene is named only where the DNA matches it firmly. Where a row states a size, it is once, few, many or the class of an expanded clone; other rows omit it.

J gene: TRBJ1-1; clone size: -; D gene: -; V gene: TRBV12-3/TRBV12-4; CDR3 protein: CASSLIQESEAFF; CDR3 DNA: TGTGCCAGCAGTTTGATTCAGGAATCTGAAGCTTTCTTT
J gene: TRBJ2-1; clone size: once; D gene: -; V gene: TRBV7-9; CDR3 protein: CASSSDNEQFF; CDR3 DNA: TGTGCCAGCAGCTCGGACAATGAGCAGTTCTTC
J gene: TRBJ2-2; clone size: few; D gene: TRBD2; V gene: TRBV30; CDR3 protein: CAWAPARLAGVNTGELFF; CDR3 DNA: TGTGCCTGGGCTCCAGCCCGACTAGCGGGGGTGAACACCGGGGAGCTGTTTTTT
J gene: TRBJ2-5; clone size: -; D gene: -; V gene: TRBV9; CDR3 protein: CASSKAGTPGETQYF; CDR3 DNA: TGTGCCAGCTCGAAGGCCGGGACTCCCGGAGAGACCCAGTACTTC
J gene: TRBJ2-2; clone size: -; D gene: -; V gene: TRBV25-1; CDR3 protein: CASYSTGELFF; CDR3 DNA: TGTGCCAGCTATTCGACCGGGGAGCTGTTTTTT
J gene: TRBJ2-1; clone size: -; D gene: TRBD2; V gene: TRBV9; CDR3 protein: CASSGLQLADPRNEQFF; CDR3 DNA: TGTGCCAGCAGCGGACTACAACTAGCGGACCCACGTAATGAGCAGTTCTTC
J gene: TRBJ1-1; clone size: -; D gene: -; V gene: TRBV7-3; CDR3 protein: CASSPGRGGVSEAFF; CDR3 DNA: TGTGCCAGCAGCCCCGGAAGGGGAGGTGTTTCTGAAGCTTTCTTT
J gene: TRBJ1-2; clone size: -; D gene: -; V gene: TRBV7-9; CDR3 protein: CASSAGPANYGYTF; CDR3 DNA: TGTGCCAGCAGCGCGGGACCAGCTAACTATGGCTACACCTTC
J gene: TRBJ1-2; clone size: -; D gene: -; V gene: TRBV7-2; CDR3 protein: CASSLIGGNYGYTF; CDR3 DNA: TGTGCCAGCAGCTTAATTGGGGGGAACTATGGCTACACCTTC
J gene: TRBJ1-1; clone size: -; D gene: -; V gene: TRBV5-1; CDR3 protein: CASSLVQGGNTEAFF; CDR3 DNA: TGTGCCAGCAGCTTGGTTCAGGGCGGGAACACTGAAGCTTTCTTT
J gene: TRBJ2-1; clone size: -; D gene: TRBD2; V gene: TRBV29-1; CDR3 protein: CSALGGTSGYNEQFF; CDR3 DNA: TGCAGCGCCCTAGGGGGGACTAGCGGGTACAATGAGCAGTTCTTC
J gene: TRBJ1-1; clone size: -; D gene: TRBD1; V gene: TRBV5-4; CDR3 protein: CASSGTGLTEAFF; CDR3 DNA: TGTGCCAGCAGCGGGACAGGATTGACTGAAGCTTTCTTT
J gene: TRBJ2-7; clone size: -; D gene: TRBD2; V gene: TRBV5-4; CDR3 protein: CASSISGDPYEQYF; CDR3 DNA: TGTGCCAGCAGCATTAGCGGGGACCCCTACGAGCAGTACTTC
J gene: TRBJ1-4; clone size: -; D gene: -; V gene: TRBV7-6; CDR3 protein: CASSPTFRSGNEKLFF; CDR3 DNA: TGTGCCAGCAGCCCCACCTTCCGGTCGGGTAATGAAAAACTGTTTTTT
J gene: TRBJ2-2; clone size: -; D gene: -; V gene: TRBV6-5; CDR3 protein: CASSTFRGDTGELFF; CDR3 DNA: TGTGCCAGCAGTACGTTCAGGGGGGACACCGGGGAGCTGTTTTTT
J gene: TRBJ2-1; clone size: -; D gene: TRBD2; V gene: TRBV9; CDR3 protein: CASSVSGTGGSLYNEQFF; CDR3 DNA: TGTGCCAGCAGCGTAAGTGGGACGGGAGGGTCCCTCTACAATGAGCAGTTCTTC
J gene: TRBJ1-3; clone size: -; D gene: TRBD1; V gene: TRBV19; CDR3 protein: CASSIRTGSSGNTIYF; CDR3 DNA: TGTGCCAGTAGTATACGGACAGGGAGCTCTGGAAACACCATATATTTT